The present T cell receptor (beta chain) was sequenced within a study of blood T cell repertoires in COVID-19. Looking at the study overall: Samples came from the United States, Italy and Spain, spanning acute and convalescent COVID-19. Sources were T cells, B-cell-depleted T cells, or PBMCs; the material itself was cDNA or gDNA.

The V end lost 5 bases, the J end lost 0 bases, and 13 bases lay between the germline ends. From germline, CDR1 is MDHEN and CDR2 SYDVKM. The CDR3 is made up of 15 amino acids. Original processing methods: Counts of nucleated cells, estimated from reference gene primer amplification, were obtained. This table comes from immunoSEQ multiplex PCR, and its TCRdb copy is limited to in-frame clones, with some not included. V, J and clone size were drawn from that table, and D and trimming were deduced from the DNA. This sample has about 100,000 clones, with approximately 93% found just once. Sequenced sample: peripheral blood. The sequence was obtained from a man aged 55-75 years with acute or convalescent COVID-19. The genes are TRBV28 and TRBJ1-2; D remains ambiguous. CDR3 loop: CASSLGGKSNYGYTF. CDR3 nucleotide sequence: TGTGCCAGCAGTCTCGGCGGGAAATCTAACTATGGCTACACCTTC.